The present T cell receptor (beta chain) was sequenced within a study of T-cell memory formation after mild COVID-19. The study's findings and limits: Pre-infection memory held some responding clones, suggesting pre-existing cross-reactive T cells responded. The study found balanced CD4/CD8 in clones contracting day 15 to 85 and a CD4+ lean in later expanders. Confirmation of SARS-CoV-2 specificity was lacking for second-wave clones peaking day 37.

The CDR3 is made up of 13 amino acids. CDR1 is SNHLY and CDR2 is FYNNEI in the germline V gene. Deletions cut 2 bases from V and 5 bases from J, with 9 bases between. Note on this clonotype: Its antigen remains unidentified.

From the 5' RACE reads, TCRdb called clonotypes with MiXCR, one entry per CDR3 protein. The sample has about 350,000 distinct CDR3 sequences, roughly 15% seen once; the top ten hold about a fifth. V is TRBV2 and J is TRBJ2-5; D call uncertain. The sample comprised PBMCs or a T cell subset sorted from them (not recorded which). This receptor was identified in a man younger than 30 who had mild COVID-19 (a few samples of this study predate the infection). Cell type and time point are not known. The CDR3, as DNA: TGTGCCAGCAGTGAAAAGTTCCGGGAGACCCAGTACTTC. Protein product: CASSEKFRETQYF.